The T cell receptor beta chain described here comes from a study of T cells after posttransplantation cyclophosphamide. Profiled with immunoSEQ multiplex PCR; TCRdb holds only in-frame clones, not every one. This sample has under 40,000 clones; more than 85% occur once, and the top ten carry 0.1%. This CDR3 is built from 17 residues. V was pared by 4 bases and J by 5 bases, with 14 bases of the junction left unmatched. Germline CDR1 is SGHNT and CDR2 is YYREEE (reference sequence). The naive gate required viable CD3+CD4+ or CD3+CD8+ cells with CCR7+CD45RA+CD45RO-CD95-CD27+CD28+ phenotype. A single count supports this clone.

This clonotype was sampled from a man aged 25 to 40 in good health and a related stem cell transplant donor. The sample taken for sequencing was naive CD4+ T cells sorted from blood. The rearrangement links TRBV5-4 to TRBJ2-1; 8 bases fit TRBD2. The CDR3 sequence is CASSPGGAWGLDNEQFF. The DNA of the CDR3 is TGTGCCAGCAGCCCCGGGGGGGCGTGGGGGCTCGACAATGAGCAGTTCTTC.